This entry features one T cell receptor (beta chain) sequence. Its antigen is unknown. Qualities for individual bases were not recorded, and no much larger clone is one base off. This specimen belongs to a study of blood T cell repertoires in COVID-19 (dated by TCRdb to the early 2020s). At the level of the whole study: Samples from collaborators originated in the United States, Italy and Spain and spanned both the acute and convalescent phases of COVID-19. A freely available public database, intended as a resource for researchers studying the immune response to SARS-CoV-2, is where the repertoires were released. The material from the prospective study consisted of cDNA or gDNA derived from T cells, B-cell-depleted T cells, or PBMCs. Where available, HLA class I and class II types were taken from metadata supplied by the sample provider and were not determined by assay-based typing. Samples were obtained from the ongoing ImmuneRACE study (first 160 participants) and from 1,254 subjects provided by 6 global collaborators. Deeply sampled blood TCRbeta repertoires from subjects exposed to, actively infected with, or recovered from COVID-19 were included in the dataset. Nearly every sample came with metadata listing a de-identified subject ID, COVID-19 status, age in years and sex.

Broader findings and caveats from the paper: The amount of clinical and demographic metadata varied by source and participant and was provided uncurated.

Enrolling through a virtual design, the prospective study's participants ranged in age from roughly 18 to 89 years and lived across roughly 23 United States geographic areas. Cohort assignment in the prospective study relied on participant-reported clinical history from a screening survey and a study questionnaire. Mobile phlebotomists in the prospective study collected whole blood, serum and a nasopharyngeal or oropharyngeal swab from every participant. Prospective study participants could optionally give additional blood draws and questionnaires over an approximately 2-month period. Prospective study blood samples were shipped either frozen or at room temperature before DNA extraction. TCRbeta CDR3 regions were amplified from genomic DNA using the immunoSEQ Assay, a bias-controlled multiplex PCR. The authors' pipeline ran thus. Within the assay, amplification of reference gene primers was used to estimate how many nucleated cells each sample contained. To quantify the absolute abundance of each unique TCRbeta CDR3 rearrangement, sequence reads were collapsed and filtered. Productive Simpson clonality was computed per sample as the square root of Simpson's diversity index over productive rearrangements. TCRdb retrieved this table from immuneACCESS and kept in-frame rearrangements only. Not all clones are present; in checked studies, unresolved V genes account for under half, and no reason is known for the remainder. V, J and clone size are taken as reported in that table, and D and trimming were inferred from the DNA itself. In this sample the table shows roughly 200,000 clones, roughly 86% of which occur a single time. The ten largest clones take up 3.5% to 4% of the sample.

This TCR was recovered from a woman aged 25 to 39 with acute COVID-19. The sample taken for sequencing was PBMCs or T cells enriched from blood (not recorded which).

DNA sequence: TGTGCCAGCAGCTCGACGGGGACAGGGCCAAGGAATTCACCCCTCCACTTT. This sequence encodes CASSSTGTGPRNSPLHF. The chain is encoded by TRBV5-6 joined to TRBJ1-6; TRBD1 lines up with 9 middle nucleotides. From the cysteine through the phenylalanine, the CDR3 covers 17 amino acids. Left in the record is the CDR3 DNA by itself, 51 bases read in frame from the first base. The germline V gene gives CDR1 as SGHDT and CDR2 as YYEEEE. Here V drops 3 bases and J drops 7 bases, and the junction holds 11 bases not matched to any gene.